This T cell receptor (beta chain) was captured in a study of cytomegalovirus exposure and HLA in healthy donors. Per germline, CDR1 SGHVS and CDR2 FNYEAQ. The ends lost 5 bases at V and 4 bases at J; junction bases unmatched: 4. The CDR3 runs 13 residues. The PCR used 60 Vbeta and 13 Jbeta primers. Some clones are missing from TCRdb's copy, which holds only in-frame ones; the method was immunoSEQ multiplex PCR. Here the sample spans fewer than 150,000 clones, approximately 70% being singletons. The receptor comes from a human donor in good health. The V and J genes are TRBV7-6 and TRBJ1-2; 7 bases map to TRBD1. Sequenced input: PBMCs. CDR3 region: CASSPQGFYGYTF. As DNA, the CDR3 is TGTGCCAGCAGCCCACAGGGGTTCTATGGCTACACCTTC.